Sequencing of this T cell receptor beta chain was carried out in a study of shared clonotypes between healthy human individuals. Clones were sequenced by immunoSEQ multiplex PCR, and TCRdb holds only the in-frame ones, with some missing. The repertoire holds some 690,000 clones, with about 90% as singletons. Only Caucasian adults living in Nashville, Tennessee served as donors. CDR3 size: 15 residues. The V gene's germline CDR1 is SGHAT and CDR2 FQDESV (reference sequence). The V segment lost 5 bases and the J segment 3 bases; nucleotides outside the gene matches: 7. Overall study findings and caveats: Generally, naive subsets (rather than memory subsets) showed larger estimated richness. Genetic and exposure-history diversity was limited by the few donors. Generation probability values for non-shared clonotypes were lower than those for clonotypes shared by all four donors.

A word on this clone: Its antigen remains unidentified.

The material sequenced was memory CD8+ T cells from PBMCs. The subset is: CD45RO+ cells pooled with CCR7-negative TemRA cells. The TCR sequence derives from a man aged 18 to 30 in good health. Some clones in this sample may be carry-over from other donors' samples. This chain uses TRBV11-1 with TRBJ2-7, with 10 bases aligning to TRBD1. The CDR3 here is CASSDGQGEIYEQYF. CDR3 DNA: TGTGCCAGCAGCGACGGACAGGGGGAGATCTACGAGCAGTACTTC.